Below, 12 T cell receptor beta chains from the same sample are listed, as sequenced in a study of cytomegalovirus exposure and HLA in healthy donors (dated by TCRdb to the late 2010s). Libraries were made using the immunoSEQ multiplex PCR assay. The multiplex PCR relied on a mix of 60 forward primers for TCR Vbeta segments and 13 reverse primers for TCR Jbeta segments. In TCRdb, the immuneACCESS table is reduced to in-frame sequences with V and J assigned. These tables do not hold every clone; where another copy was compared, an unresolved V gene accounts for under half, and the others remain unexplained. Present in this sample are around 99,000 clones, 63% of which were seen just once. The ten top clones hold around 6.3% of the sample. The specimen sequenced was PBMCs. These receptors were collected from a woman aged 25 to 39 in good health and CMV-seronegative.

In this sample, this clone turned up once. The rearrangement uses TRBV2 and TRBJ1-4; 9 bases fit TRBD1. The CDR3 totals 13 residues. The germline CDR1 and CDR2 sequences are SNHLY and FYNNEI. V trimming: 8 bases; J trimming: 10 bases; junction bases outside the gene matches: 8. The CDR3 protein is CASLGTGIGKLFF. The CDR3 bases are TGTGCCAGCCTCGGGACAGGGATAGGAAAACTGTTTTTT.

The chain uses TRBV7-9 and TRBJ2-1, with 12 bases aligning to TRBD2. CDR1 is SEHNR and CDR2 is FQNEAQ in the germline V gene (reference sequence). The V gene end was trimmed by 5 bases and the J gene end by 9 bases; junction bases not matched to a gene: 14. CDR3 length equals 17 residues. The CDR3 region has the DNA TGTGCCAGCAGCCCGCCATTCCGACTAGCGGGGGAGGGTGAGCAGTTCTTC. It is translated as CASSPPFRLAGEGEQFF.

This clone has a single count. The rearrangement joins TRBV7-9 to TRBJ1-2; TRBD1 matches 7 bases. Losses at the gene ends were 4 bases for V and 5 bases for J; bases not matched to a gene: 4. The CDR3 runs to 13 residues. The germline gives CDR1 SEHNR, CDR2 FQNEAQ (reference sequence). CDR3 residues: CASSSQGDYGYTF. The CDR3 DNA sequence: TGTGCCAGCAGCTCCCAGGGGGATTATGGCTACACCTTC.

This chain connects TRBV19 to TRBJ2-7, with 8 bases aligning to TRBD1. The CDR3 is 14 amino acids. CDR1 LNHDA and CDR2 SQIVND come from the germline V gene (reference sequence). V gave up 5 bases and J gave up 3 bases; unmatched junction bases: 6. The CDR3 region is CASSSGTGSYEQYF. The CDR3, as DNA: TGTGCCAGTAGTTCCGGGACAGGTAGCTACGAGCAGTACTTC.

The chain carries TRBV4-2 and TRBJ2-4; TRBD2 aligns across 14 bases. The germline gives CDR1 LGHNA, CDR2 YNFKEQ. CDR3 length: 23 amino acids. The ends lost 1 base at V and 1 base at J; junction bases unmatched: 18. CDR3 amino acids: CASSQVPTPGLAGDIGAKNIQYF. Written as DNA, the CDR3 is TGTGCCAGCAGCCAAGTCCCCACCCCGGGACTAGCGGGAGATATTGGGGCCAAAAACATTCAGTACTTC.

The genes are TRBV4-2 and TRBJ2-3; no definite D call. CDR1 is LGHNA and CDR2 is YNFKEQ in the germline V gene. The CDR3 is 15 amino acids. V was shortened by 6 bases and J by 4 bases, with 17 bases between the two germline ends. The CDR3 spells CASSRDPDAADTQYF. CDR3 DNA: TGTGCCAGCAGTCGAGACCCCGACGCGGCAGATACGCAGTATTTT.

This sequence joins TRBV5-6 and TRBJ1-2; D is uncertain. The CDR3 is 15 amino acids. Germline CDR1 reads SGHDT; CDR2 reads YYEEEE. Between the trimmed V and J ends, which lost 4 bases and 4 bases, there was a span of 17 bases. The CDR3 sequence: CASSPKIGETYGYTF. Here the CDR3 DNA reads TGTGCCAGCAGCCCAAAGATTGGGGAGACCTATGGCTACACCTTC.

The chain joins TRBV7-9 to TRBJ2-7, with 8 bases matching TRBD2. V dropped 1 base and J dropped 1; count of bases not matched to a gene: 3. This CDR3 has 15 residues. Germline V gene sequence: CDR1 SEHNR, CDR2 FQNEAQ (reference sequence). CDR3 protein: CASSLVPGGSYEQYF. CDR3 in DNA: TGTGCCAGCAGCTTAGTTCCGGGGGGGTCCTACGAGCAGTACTTC.

This clone was counted between two and nine times. The chain carries TRBV5-4 and TRBJ2-5; weak D call: TRBD2 (6 bases). The V end lost 8 bases, the J end lost 4 bases, and 18 bases lay between the germline ends. Germline CDR1 and CDR2: SGHNT and YYREEE (reference sequence). CDR3 length equals 14 residues. The CDR3 here is CARGGRIPRETQYF. CDR3 sequence (DNA): TGTGCCAGGGGGGGACGGATTCCCCGAGAGACCCAGTACTTC.

This clone was observed a handful of times. This rearrangement joins TRBV28 to TRBJ2-7; possible D gene TRBD1, 6 bases. CDR1 is MDHEN and CDR2 is SYDVKM in the germline V gene. V was cut by 4 bases and J by 3 bases, with 13 bases left in between. This CDR3 comprises 14 residues. The CDR3 DNA reads TGTGCCAGCAGTTCCGGGACACTGAGCTACGAGCAGTACTTC. Amino acids: CASSSGTLSYEQYF.

Concerning this clone: This CDR3 is also generated by other DNA sequences in the sample. The V gene is TRBV5-6, the J gene TRBJ2-7; TRBD2 aligns across 10 bases. Trimming took 0 bases from V and 4 from J; bases not matched to a gene: 7. The CDR3 has 16 amino acids. CDR1 and CDR2 (germline): SGHDT, YYEEEE. The CDR3 region has the DNA TGTGCCAGCAGCTTGGGCGGTAGCGGGGGGATATACGAGCAGTACTTC. This encodes CASSLGGSGGIYEQYF.

The rearrangement joins TRBV5-1 to TRBJ2-7; 10 bases are shared with TRBD2. Germline V gene sequence: CDR1 SGHRS, CDR2 YFSETQ. Germline trimming cut 2 bases from V and 5 bases from J; bases unmatched to any gene: 7. CDR3 length: 15 residues. The CDR3 region is CASSFGSSGSNEQYF. The CDR3 DNA reads TGCGCCAGCAGCTTTGGGTCTAGCGGGAGTAACGAGCAGTACTTC.